The rows below give T cell receptor beta chains drawn from one sample of a study of molecular identifiers for immune sequencing clone quantification. TCRdb independently ran MiXCR on the PCR reads; one entry per CDR3 protein. Of hundreds of thousands of distinct CDR3 sequences listed, just under 20% are singletons. Sequences were obtained from naive CD8+ T cells from blood, with Jurkat cell RNA spiked in. These receptors all come from a human donor in good health. Some libraries in this study had Jurkat cell RNA spiked in. Both conserved end residues are part of each CDR3. A D gene is named only where the DNA matches it firmly. Part of the rows lack a size; the others show once, few, many or a class for expanded clones.

V	size	J	D	CDR3	DNA
TRBV9	.	TRBJ1-1	.	CASSVGQLGDTEAFF	TGTGCCAGCAGCGTCGGACAGTTAGGGGACACTGAAGCTTTCTTT
TRBV5-4	many	TRBJ2-5	.	CASSLNWGAQETQYF	TGTGCCAGCAGCTTGAATTGGGGGGCACAAGAGACCCAGTACTTC
TRBV4-3	many	TRBJ2-7	TRBD2	CASSQERTSGYEQYF	TGCGCCAGCAGCCAAGAGCGGACTAGCGGCTACGAGCAGTACTTC
TRBV27	many	TRBJ1-6	.	CASSRQVNYNSPLHF	TGTGCCAGCAGTAGACAGGTCAACTATAATTCACCCCTCCACTTT
TRBV6-2/TRBV6-3	many	TRBJ2-7	.	CASRPEDIFYEQYF	TGTGCCAGCAGGCCTGAGGACATCTTCTACGAGCAGTACTTC
TRBV3-1	.	TRBJ2-5	TRBD2	CASSQLTSEQETQYF	TGTGCCAGCAGCCAGCTGACTAGCGAACAAGAGACCCAGTACTTC
TRBV7-6	many	TRBJ1-1	.	CASSLAQWTEAFF	TGTGCCAGCAGCTTGGCCCAGTGGACAGAAGCTTTCTTT
TRBV7-2	many	TRBJ1-6	TRBD1	CASSLGPTGDSPLHF	TGTGCCAGCAGCCTTGGCCCGACAGGGGATTCACCCCTCCACTTT
TRBV6-2/TRBV6-3	few	TRBJ2-1	TRBD1	CASSETGYFEQFF	TGTGCCAGCAGCGAGACAGGGTATTTTGAGCAGTTCTTC
TRBV3-1	many	TRBJ2-7	TRBD1	CASSRPGQSTYEQYF	TGTGCCAGCAGCCGTCCGGGACAGTCAACCTACGAGCAGTACTTC
TRBV7-6	many	TRBJ2-3	TRBD2	CASSLDVAGGEDTQYF	TGTGCCAGCAGCTTAGATGTAGCGGGAGGGGAAGATACGCAGTATTTT
TRBV27	many	TRBJ2-3	.	CVSSPVGATTDTQYF	TGTGTCTCCTCTCCGGTTGGGGCTACCACAGATACGCAGTATTTT
TRBV6-1	.	TRBJ1-5	.	CASSEIRERRYSNQPQHF	TGTGCCAGCAGTGAAATCCGGGAGAGGCGTTATAGCAATCAGCCCCAGCATTTT